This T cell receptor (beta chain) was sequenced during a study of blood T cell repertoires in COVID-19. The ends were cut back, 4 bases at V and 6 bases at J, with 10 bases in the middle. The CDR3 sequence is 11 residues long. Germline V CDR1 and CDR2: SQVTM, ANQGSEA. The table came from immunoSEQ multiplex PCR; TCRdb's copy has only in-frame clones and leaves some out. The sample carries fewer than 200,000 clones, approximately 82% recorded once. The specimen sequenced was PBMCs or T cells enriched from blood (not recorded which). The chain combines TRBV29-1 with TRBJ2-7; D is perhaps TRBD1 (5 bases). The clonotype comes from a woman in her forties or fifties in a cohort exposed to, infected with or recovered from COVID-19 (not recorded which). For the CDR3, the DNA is TGCAGCGTTGGTAGGGGATCCGAGCAGTACTTC. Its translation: CSVGRGSEQYF.